The 21 T cell receptor beta chains below were found in one sample sequenced in a study of OX40 agonist ivuxolimab in advanced cancers. Assay: immunoSEQ multiplex PCR; the TCRdb copy retains only in-frame clones and omits some. The data contain around 98,000 clones, around 88% of them singletons. The input for sequencing was CD4+ or CD8+ T cells sorted from blood, taken in a trial of the OX40 agonist ivuxolimab. The receptors shown here come from an adult with an advanced solid tumor such as melanoma, head and neck, liver or kidney cancer.

V and J are TRBV20-1 and TRBJ1-5, with a weak D call TRBD1 (5 bases). Germline V gene lookup returns CDR1 DFQATT and CDR2 SNEGSKA (reference sequence). Trimming cost V 5 bases and J 11 bases, with 13 bases left between them. The CDR3 loop spans 11 amino acids. Here the CDR3 DNA reads TGCAGTGCTCCGGCGACGGGGGCCCAGCATTTT. Translation gives CSAPATGAQHF.

Only one count was recorded for this clone. The chain couples TRBV6-1 to TRBJ2-3; D is uncertain. The CDR3 loop spans 14 amino acids. The V end was cut by 3 bases, the J end by 5 bases, with 12 bases between. CDR1 is MNHNS, CDR2 SASEGT, per germline. The CDR3 DNA reads as TGTGCCAGCAGTGAGCAAAGTCCTCGAGATACGCAGTATTTT. Translating gives CASSEQSPRDTQYF.

The chain uses TRBV10-3 and TRBJ1-2; 10 bases fit TRBD1. This CDR3 contains 15 residues. The V gene end was trimmed by 4 bases and the J gene end by 4 bases; junction bases not matched to a gene: 6. CDR1 ENHRY and CDR2 SYGVKD come from the germline V gene. CDR3: CAISVGDRGAYGYTF. Written as DNA, the CDR3 is TGTGCCATCAGTGTTGGGGACAGGGGAGCCTATGGCTACACCTTC.

Remarks on this clone: This CDR3 is missing its conserved last phenylalanine or tryptophan, likely due to a read error. J is TRBJ1-6 and V is TRBV19; 9 nucleotides agree with TRBD1. Germline lookup yields CDR1 LNHDA and CDR2 SQIVND (reference sequence). The V and J ends lost 4 bases and 9 bases, in that order; junction bases with no gene match: 4. This CDR3 region has 14 residues. The CDR3 nucleotides are TGTGCCAGTAGTAACGGACAGGGGCGTTCACCCCTCCACCTT. Residues: CASSNGQGRSPLHL.

This rearrangement joins TRBV5-4 to TRBJ1-5, with 7 bases matching TRBD1. Unmatched junction bases numbered 9, after V lost 4 bases and J lost 5 bases. The CDR3 covers 15 residues. In germline, CDR1 is SGHNT, CDR2 YYREEE (reference sequence). CDR3 in DNA: TGTGCCAGCAGCATAGGGACAGAACCTTATCAGCCCCAGCATTTT. Amino acids: CASSIGTEPYQPQHF.

This chain connects TRBV28 to TRBJ2-2, with 7 positions matching TRBD1. The CDR3 has 15 residues. The trim removed 5 bases at V and 3 bases at J, leaving 6 bases unmatched. CDR1 and CDR2 from the germline V gene are MDHEN and SYDVKM. In nucleotides, the CDR3 is TGTGCCAGCAGTACACGGGACAGATACACCGGGGAGCTGTTTTTT. It is translated as CASSTRDRYTGELFF.

J is TRBJ2-7 and V is TRBV6-1, with D unresolved. The germline CDR1 and CDR2 sequences are MNHNS and SASEGT. The CDR3 sequence is 15 residues long. Trimming stripped 1 base from V and 3 bases from J, with 13 bases between. The CDR3 nucleotides read TGTGCCAGCAGTGAAGTCGGGCGGATCGACTACGAGCAGTACTTC. This encodes CASSEVGRIDYEQYF.

V usage is TRBV4-1 and J usage is TRBJ1-1, with no clear D. The germline V and J ends were trimmed by 0 bases and 3 bases, with 17 bases remaining between them. CDR3 length equals 17 residues. Per germline, CDR1 MGHRA and CDR2 YSYEKL. CDR3 bases: TGCGCCAGCAGCCAAGATTTAGACGGCACCCTGGACACTGAAGCTTTCTTT. This codes for CASSQDLDGTLDTEAFF.

V usage is TRBV4-2 and J usage is TRBJ2-7, with D perhaps TRBD2 (7 bases). Between the trimmed V and J ends, which lost 0 bases and 5 bases, there was a span of 23 bases. CDR3 length: 18 amino acids. Germline CDR1 LGHNA, CDR2 YNFKEQ. CDR3 coding DNA: TGTGCCAGCAGCCAAGAAGGGTCGTGGGGGGGCCGGAATAACGAGCAGTACTTC. Protein: CASSQEGSWGGRNNEQYF.

The chain couples TRBV18 to TRBJ1-4; D unclear. Germline values: CDR1 KGHSH, CDR2 LQKENI. This CDR3 spans 14 amino acids. V was shortened by 7 bases and J by 4 bases, with 13 bases between the two germline ends. This chain's CDR3 is CASYRPGVNEKLFF. The CDR3 nucleotides read TGTGCCAGCTATCGACCTGGAGTTAATGAAAAACTGTTTTTT.

Worth noting for this clone: The missing conserved phenylalanine or tryptophan at the end of this CDR3 makes a read error likely. This chain joins TRBV2 and TRBJ1-6, with a tentative D call TRBD1 (6 bases). This CDR3 comprises 15 residues. Germline-derived CDR1 and CDR2 are SNHLY and FYNNEI. With 3 bases removed from V and 12 bases from J, the gap between germline ends came to 18 bases. DNA for the CDR3: TGTGCCAGCAGTGAGAGGGGGGGCAGGGTGGAACCCCTCCACCTT. Its protein product is CASSERGGRVEPLHL.

This chain joins TRBV11-2 and TRBJ2-5; a possible D gene is TRBD1 (5 bases). The J call may be mistaken, given a closer DNA end match to TRBJ2-7. The germline V gene encodes CDR1 SGHAT and CDR2 FQNNGV. This CDR3 contains 13 residues. The CDR3 DNA follows: TGTGCCAGCAGCCCAAGGACATTCTACGAGCAGTACTTC. This encodes CASSPRTFYEQYF.

A remark on this clone: Here the CDR3 omits its conserved ending phenylalanine or tryptophan, so a read error is the likely source. This rearrangement joins TRBV14 to TRBJ1-6, with unresolved D. Germline V lookup: CDR1 SGHDN, CDR2 FVKESK. The length of the CDR3 is 13 residues. V was clipped by 3 bases and J by 3 bases, with 3 bases between them. The CDR3 region has the DNA TGTGCCAGCAGCCAGGGCTATAATTCACCCCTCCACCTT. Its translation is CASSQGYNSPLHL.

The table lists this clone with a count of one. The V gene is TRBV27, the J gene TRBJ2-3; D may be TRBD1 (6 bases). From germline, CDR1 is MNHEY and CDR2 SMNVEV (reference sequence). CDR3 length equals 13 residues. The ends were cut back, 3 bases at V and 9 bases at J, with 13 bases in the middle. The CDR3 DNA sequence: TGTGCCAGCAGTTTGCTAGCAGGGGAGACGCAGTATTTT. It translates to CASSLLAGETQYF.

The chain couples TRBV6-5 to TRBJ1-1, with D hard to call. Trimming took 2 bases from V and 9 from J, leaving 13 bases between them. The CDR3 extends over 13 amino acids. Germline V lookup: CDR1 MNHEY, CDR2 SVGAGI. Here the CDR3 reads CASSYVPTQQAFF. CDR3 sequence (DNA): TGTGCCAGCAGTTACGTCCCCACACAACAAGCTTTCTTT.

The chain couples TRBV11-2 to TRBJ1-1; D may be TRBD1 (6 bases). The CDR3 is 17 residues long. Germline-derived CDR1 and CDR2 are SGHAT and FQNNGV. The V and J ends lost 6 bases and 5 bases respectively, with 25 bases between them. The CDR3 reads CASSRAGTRDSGTEAFF. CDR3 bases: TGTGCCAGCAGTCGGGCCGGGACAAGGGATTCGGGGACTGAAGCTTTCTTT. Complete variable domain (other parts from reference TRBV11-2 and TRBJ1-1): EAGVAQSPRYKIIEKRQSVAFWCNPISGHATLYWYQQILGQGPKLLIQFQNNGVVDDSQLPKDRFSAERLKGVDSTLKIQPAKLEDSAVYLCASSRAGTRDSGTEAFFGQGTRLTVV.

This chain links TRBV4-3 with TRBJ2-1; a weak D match, TRBD1 (5 bases). The CDR3 extends over 16 amino acids. The V gene lost 2 bases and the J gene lost 5 bases, with 16 bases spanning the gap. Germline V gene data show CDR1 as LGHNA and CDR2 as YSLEER. The CDR3 reads CASSQRTSEVDNEQFF. CDR3 sequence (DNA): TGCGCCAGCAGCCAACGGACAAGTGAGGTGGACAATGAGCAGTTCTTC.

The rearrangement links TRBV2 to TRBJ2-3; 8 nucleotides align to TRBD2. Looked up from germline, CDR1 is SNHLY and CDR2 is FYNNEI. This CDR3 is built from 16 residues. The trim removed 8 bases at V and 6 bases at J, leaving 16 bases unmatched. CDR3: CASSPSGGAVSDTQYF. CDR3 in DNA: TGTGCCAGCTCTCCCTCGGGGGGGGCGGTTAGTGATACGCAGTATTTT.

The rearrangement uses TRBV19 and TRBJ1-5; TRBD1 matches 8 bases. The CDR3 extends over 15 amino acids. From germline, CDR1 is LNHDA and CDR2 SQIVND (reference sequence). V lost 5 bases and J lost 5; bases outside the gene matches: 8. CDR3 in amino acids: CASSEHRGEDQPQHF. In DNA form, the CDR3 reads TGTGCCAGTAGTGAACACAGGGGGGAGGATCAGCCCCAGCATTTT. Filled out from reference TRBV19 and TRBJ1-5, the complete variable domain reads DGGITQSPKYLFRKEGQNVTLSCEQNLNHDAMYWYRQDPGQGLRLIYYSQIVNDFQKGDIAEGYSVSREKKESFPLTVTSAQKNPTAFYLCASSEHRGEDQPQHFGDGTRLSIL.

This clone was seen just once. The V gene is TRBV11-2, the J gene TRBJ2-5, with D maybe TRBD1 (6 bases). Germline values: CDR1 SGHAT, CDR2 FQNNGV. This CDR3 has 13 residues. V was shortened by 5 bases and J by 2 bases, with 9 bases between the two germline ends. CDR3 sequence: CASSQQGQETQYF. CDR3 nucleotides: TGTGCCAGCAGCCAACAGGGTCAAGAGACCCAGTACTTC.

This clone was recorded once. The chain links TRBV5-1 to TRBJ1-2; TRBD1 aligns across 8 bases. Per germline, CDR1 SGHRS and CDR2 YFSETQ. The ends lost 1 base at V and 3 bases at J; junction bases unmatched: 14. The CDR3 is 18 residues long. CDR3 bases: TGCGCCAGCAGCTTGTTTTCCGCAGGGGGCTCCTCATACTATGGCTACACCTTC. Its protein product is CASSLFSAGGSSYYGYTF. Based on the CDR3 plus reference TRBV5-1 and TRBJ1-2, the full variable domain is KAGVTQTPRYLIKTRGQQVTLSCSPISGHRSVSWYQQTPGQGLQFLFEYFSETQRNKGNFPGRFSGRQFSNSRSEMNVSTLELGDSALYLCASSLFSAGGSSYYGYTFGSGTRLTVV.